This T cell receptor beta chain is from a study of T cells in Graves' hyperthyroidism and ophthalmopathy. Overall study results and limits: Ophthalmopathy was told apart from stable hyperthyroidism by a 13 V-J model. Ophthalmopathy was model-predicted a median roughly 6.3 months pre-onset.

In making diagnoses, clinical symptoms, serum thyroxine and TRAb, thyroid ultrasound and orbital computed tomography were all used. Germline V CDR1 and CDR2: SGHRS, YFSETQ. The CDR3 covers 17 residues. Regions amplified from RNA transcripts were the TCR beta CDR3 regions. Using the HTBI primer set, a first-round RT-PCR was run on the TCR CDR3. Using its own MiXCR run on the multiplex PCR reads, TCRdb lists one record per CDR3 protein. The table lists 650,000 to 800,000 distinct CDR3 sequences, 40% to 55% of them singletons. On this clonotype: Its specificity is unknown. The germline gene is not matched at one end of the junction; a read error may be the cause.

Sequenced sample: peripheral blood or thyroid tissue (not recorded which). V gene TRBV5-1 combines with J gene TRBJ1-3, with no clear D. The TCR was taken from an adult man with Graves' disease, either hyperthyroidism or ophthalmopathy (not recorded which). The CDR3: CASSLAVGPFSGNTIYF. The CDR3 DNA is TGTGCCAGCAGCTTGGCAGTCGGGCCCTTCTCTGGAAACACCATATATTTT.